The source of this T cell receptor beta chain is a study of shared clonotypes between healthy human individuals. Points from the study as a whole: A small donor pool kept down the genetic and exposure-history diversity that was represented. Richness estimates generally favored naive over memory subsets.

Germline values: CDR1 SGHAT, CDR2 FQNNGV. Trimming left V 3 bases short and J 3 bases short, with 14 bases between. The CDR3 has 16 amino acids. Method: immunoSEQ multiplex PCR; TCRdb's copy keeps in-frame clones and lacks some. Here the sample spans about 2,100,000 clones, 90% to 95% being singletons. This clone occurred once. The antigen remains unidentified. Naive CD8 isolation took CD45RO-negative cells positively selected for CCR7 and excluded terminally differentiated effector memory CD45RA+ cells. Sequenced sample: naive CD8+ T cells from PBMCs. This receptor was obtained from a man between 18 and 35 years old in good health. Some clones in this sample may be carry-over from other donors' samples. The rearrangement joins TRBV11-2 to TRBJ2-2; D unclear. The CDR3 region is CASSFGPTVYTGELFF. The CDR3 nucleotides read TGTGCCAGCAGCTTCGGCCCCACTGTATACACCGGGGAGCTGTTTTTT.